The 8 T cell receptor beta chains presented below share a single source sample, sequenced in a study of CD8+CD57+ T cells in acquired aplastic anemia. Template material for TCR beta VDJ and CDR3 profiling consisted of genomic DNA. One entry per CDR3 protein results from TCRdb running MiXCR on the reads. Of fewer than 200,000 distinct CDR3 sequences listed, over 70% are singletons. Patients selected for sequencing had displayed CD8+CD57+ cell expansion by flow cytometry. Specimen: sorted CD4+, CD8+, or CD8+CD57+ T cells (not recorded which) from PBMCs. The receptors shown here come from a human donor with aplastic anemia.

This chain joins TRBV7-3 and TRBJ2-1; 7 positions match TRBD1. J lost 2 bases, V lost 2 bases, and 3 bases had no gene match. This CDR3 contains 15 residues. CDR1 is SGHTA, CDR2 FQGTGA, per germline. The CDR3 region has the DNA TGTGCCAGCAGCTTATGGGACAGTCCCTACAATGAGCAGTTCTTC. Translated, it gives CASSLWDSPYNEQFF.

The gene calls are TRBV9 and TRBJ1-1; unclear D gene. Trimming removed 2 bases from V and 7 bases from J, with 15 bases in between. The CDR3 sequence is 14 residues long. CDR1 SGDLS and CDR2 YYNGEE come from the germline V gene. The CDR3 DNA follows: TGTGCCAGCAGCGTCAGGCCCCTGGGGAGTGAAGCTTTCTTT. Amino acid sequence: CASSVRPLGSEAFF.

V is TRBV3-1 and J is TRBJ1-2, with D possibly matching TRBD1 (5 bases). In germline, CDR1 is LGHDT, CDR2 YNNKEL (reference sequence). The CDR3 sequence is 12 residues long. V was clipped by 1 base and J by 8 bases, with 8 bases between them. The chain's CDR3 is CASSQAGVGYTF. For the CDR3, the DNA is TGTGCCAGCAGCCAAGCGGGGGTGGGCTACACCTTC.

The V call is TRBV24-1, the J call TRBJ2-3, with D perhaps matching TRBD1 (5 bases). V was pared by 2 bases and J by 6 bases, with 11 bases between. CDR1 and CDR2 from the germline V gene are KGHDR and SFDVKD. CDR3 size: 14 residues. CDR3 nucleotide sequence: TGTGCCACCAGTGATTCCTACAGGCCGGATACGCAGTATTTT. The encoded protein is CATSDSYRPDTQYF.

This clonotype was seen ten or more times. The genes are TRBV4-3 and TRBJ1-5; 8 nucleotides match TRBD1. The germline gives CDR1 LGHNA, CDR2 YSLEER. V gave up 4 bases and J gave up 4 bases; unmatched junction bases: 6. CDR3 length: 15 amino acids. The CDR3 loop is CASSRDRLRNQPQHF. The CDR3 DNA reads TGCGCCAGCAGCCGGGACAGGTTAAGAAATCAGCCCCAGCATTTT.

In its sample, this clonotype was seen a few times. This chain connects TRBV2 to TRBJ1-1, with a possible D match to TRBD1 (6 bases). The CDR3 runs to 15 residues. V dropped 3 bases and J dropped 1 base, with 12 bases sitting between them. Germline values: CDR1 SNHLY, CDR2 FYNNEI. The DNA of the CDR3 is TGTGCCAGCAGTGAGGTGGGGGCAACGAACACTGAAGCTTTCTTT. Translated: CASSEVGATNTEAFF.

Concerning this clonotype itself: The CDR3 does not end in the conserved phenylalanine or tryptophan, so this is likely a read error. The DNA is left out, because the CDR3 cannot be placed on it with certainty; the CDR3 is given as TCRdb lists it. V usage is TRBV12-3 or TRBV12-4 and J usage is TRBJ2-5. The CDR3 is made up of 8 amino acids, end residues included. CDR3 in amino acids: CASSLPRD.

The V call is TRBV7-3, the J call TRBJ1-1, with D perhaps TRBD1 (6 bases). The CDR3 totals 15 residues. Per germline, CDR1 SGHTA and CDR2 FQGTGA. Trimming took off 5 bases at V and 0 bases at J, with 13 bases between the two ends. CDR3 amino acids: CASSPTGAMNTEAFF. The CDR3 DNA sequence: TGTGCCAGCAGCCCGACAGGAGCTATGAACACTGAAGCTTTCTTT.